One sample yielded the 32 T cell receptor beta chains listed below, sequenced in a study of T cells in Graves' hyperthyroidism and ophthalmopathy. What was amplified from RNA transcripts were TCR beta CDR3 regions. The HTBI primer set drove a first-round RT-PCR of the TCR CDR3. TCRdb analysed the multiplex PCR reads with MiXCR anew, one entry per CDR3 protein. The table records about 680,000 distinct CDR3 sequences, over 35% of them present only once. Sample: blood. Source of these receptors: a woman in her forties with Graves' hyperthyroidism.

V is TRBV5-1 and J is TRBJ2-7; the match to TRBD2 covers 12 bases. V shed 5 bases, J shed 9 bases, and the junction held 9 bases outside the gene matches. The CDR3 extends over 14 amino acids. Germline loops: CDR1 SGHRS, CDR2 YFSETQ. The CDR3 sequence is CASSPGTSGPRQYF. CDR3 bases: TGCGCCAGCAGTCCCGGGACTAGCGGGCCACGGCAGTACTTC.

CDR3 bases: TGTGCCAGCAGCCCTACAGGGGGAGATGGAGGCTACACCTTC. It encodes CASSPTGGDGGYTF. The chain has TRBV6-5 and TRBJ1-2; TRBD1 matches at 8 bases. Germline V gene lookup returns CDR1 MNHEY and CDR2 SVGAGI. The CDR3 is 14 residues long. Trimming removed 6 bases from V and 8 bases from J; junction bases left unmatched: 11.

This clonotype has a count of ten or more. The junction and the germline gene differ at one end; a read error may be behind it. The CDR3 here is CASTLGTSYGYTF. Written as DNA, the CDR3 is TGTGCCAGCACCTTAGGCACGAGCTATGGCTACACCTTC. V gene TRBV7-9 combines with J gene TRBJ1-2; D remains ambiguous. The CDR3 sequence is 13 residues long. Germline V gives CDR1 SEHNR, CDR2 FQNEAQ (reference sequence).

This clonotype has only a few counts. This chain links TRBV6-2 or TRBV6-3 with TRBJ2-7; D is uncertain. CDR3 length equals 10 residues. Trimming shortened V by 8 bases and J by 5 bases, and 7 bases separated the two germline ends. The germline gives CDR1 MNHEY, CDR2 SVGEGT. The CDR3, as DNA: TGTGCCAGCGCTTCCGACGAGCAGTACTTC. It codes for CASASDEQYF.

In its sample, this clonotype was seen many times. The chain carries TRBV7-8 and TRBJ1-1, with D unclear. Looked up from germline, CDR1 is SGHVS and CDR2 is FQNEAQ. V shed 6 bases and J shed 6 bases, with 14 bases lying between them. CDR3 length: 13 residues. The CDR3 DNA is TGTGCCAGCAGACCCCCCGGAACACCTGAAGCTTTCTTT. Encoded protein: CASRPPGTPEAFF.

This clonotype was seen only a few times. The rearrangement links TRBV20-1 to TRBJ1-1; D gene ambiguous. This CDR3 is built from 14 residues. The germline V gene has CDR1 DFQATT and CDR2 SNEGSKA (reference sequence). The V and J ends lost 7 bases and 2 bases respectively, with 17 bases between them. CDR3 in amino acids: CSVTGSFSNTEAFF. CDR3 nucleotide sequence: TGCAGTGTCACGGGTTCCTTTTCCAACACTGAAGCTTTCTTT.

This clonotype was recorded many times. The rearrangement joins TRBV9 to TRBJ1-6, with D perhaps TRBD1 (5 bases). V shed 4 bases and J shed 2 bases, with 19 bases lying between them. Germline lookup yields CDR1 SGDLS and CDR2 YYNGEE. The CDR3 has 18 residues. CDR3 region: CASSPGTAEATYNSPLHF. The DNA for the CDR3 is TGTGCCAGCAGCCCAGGGACGGCCGAGGCCACCTATAATTCACCCCTCCACTTT. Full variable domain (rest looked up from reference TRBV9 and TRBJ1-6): DSGVTQTPKHLITATGQRVTLRCSPRSGDLSVYWYQQSLDQGLQFLIQYYNGEERAKGNILERFSAQQFPDLHSELNLSSLELGDSALYFCASSPGTAEATYNSPLHFGNGTRLTVT.

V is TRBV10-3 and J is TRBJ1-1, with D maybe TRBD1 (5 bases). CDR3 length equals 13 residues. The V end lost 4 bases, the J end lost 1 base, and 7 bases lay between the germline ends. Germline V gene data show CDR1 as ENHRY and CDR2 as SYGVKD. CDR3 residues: CAISGGTNTEAFF. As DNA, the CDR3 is TGTGCCATCAGTGGGGGGACGAACACTGAAGCTTTCTTT.

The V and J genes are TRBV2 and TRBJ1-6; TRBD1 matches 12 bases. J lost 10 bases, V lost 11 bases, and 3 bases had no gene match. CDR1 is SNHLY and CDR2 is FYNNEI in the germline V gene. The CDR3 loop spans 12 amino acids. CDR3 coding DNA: TGTGCCGGGACAGGGGGCCAATCACCCCTCCACTTT. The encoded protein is CAGTGGQSPLHF.

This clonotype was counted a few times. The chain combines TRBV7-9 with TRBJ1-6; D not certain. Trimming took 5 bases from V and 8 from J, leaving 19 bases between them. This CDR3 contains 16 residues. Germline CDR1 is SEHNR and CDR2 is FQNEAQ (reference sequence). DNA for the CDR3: TGTGCCAGCAGCCAAGATCTACGCCCGGAAGATTCACCCCTCCACTTT. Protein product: CASSQDLRPEDSPLHF.

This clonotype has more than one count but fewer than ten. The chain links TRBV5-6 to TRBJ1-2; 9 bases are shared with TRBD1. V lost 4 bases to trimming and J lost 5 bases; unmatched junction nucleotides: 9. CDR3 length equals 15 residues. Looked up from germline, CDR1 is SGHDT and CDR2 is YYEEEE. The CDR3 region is CASSLEQGALYGYTF. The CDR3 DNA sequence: TGTGCCAGCAGCCTGGAACAGGGGGCACTTTATGGCTACACCTTC.

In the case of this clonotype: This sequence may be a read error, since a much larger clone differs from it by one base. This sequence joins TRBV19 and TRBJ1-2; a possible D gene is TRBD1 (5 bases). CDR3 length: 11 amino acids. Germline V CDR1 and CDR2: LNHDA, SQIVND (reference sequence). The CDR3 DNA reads TGTGTCAGTAGTCGCAGGGTAGACTACACCTTC. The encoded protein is CVSSRRVDYTF. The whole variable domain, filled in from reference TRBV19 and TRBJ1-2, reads DGGITQSPKYLFRKEGQNVTLSCEQNLNHDAMYWYRQDPGQGLRLIYYSQIVNDFQKGDIAEGYSVSREKKESFPLTVTSAQKNPTAFYLCVSSRRVDYTFGSGTRLTVV.

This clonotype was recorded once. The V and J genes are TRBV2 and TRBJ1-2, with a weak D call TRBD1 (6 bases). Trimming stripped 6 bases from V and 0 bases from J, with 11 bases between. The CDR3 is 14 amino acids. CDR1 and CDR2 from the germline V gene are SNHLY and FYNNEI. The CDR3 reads CASRGQFPNYGYTF. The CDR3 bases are TGTGCCAGCAGAGGACAGTTCCCTAACTATGGCTACACCTTC.

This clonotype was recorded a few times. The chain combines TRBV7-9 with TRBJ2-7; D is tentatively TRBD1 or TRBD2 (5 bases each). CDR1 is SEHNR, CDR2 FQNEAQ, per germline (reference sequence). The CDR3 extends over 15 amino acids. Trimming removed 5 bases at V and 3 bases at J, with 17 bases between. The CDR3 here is CASSQGPGEGYEQYF. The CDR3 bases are TGTGCCAGCAGCCAGGGACCCGGAGAGGGCTACGAGCAGTACTTC.

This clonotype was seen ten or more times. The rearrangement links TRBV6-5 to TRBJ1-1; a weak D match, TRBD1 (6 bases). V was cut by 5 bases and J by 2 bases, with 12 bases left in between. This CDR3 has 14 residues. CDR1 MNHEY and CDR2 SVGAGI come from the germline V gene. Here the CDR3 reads CASSPEQGNTEAFF. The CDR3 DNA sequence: TGTGCCAGCAGTCCTGAACAGGGTAACACTGAAGCTTTCTTT.

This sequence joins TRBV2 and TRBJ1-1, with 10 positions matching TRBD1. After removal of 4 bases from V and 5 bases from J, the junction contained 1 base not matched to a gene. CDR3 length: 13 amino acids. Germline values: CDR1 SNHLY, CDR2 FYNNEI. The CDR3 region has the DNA TGTGCCAGCAGTGGGGACAGGGGTACTGAAGCTTTCTTT. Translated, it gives CASSGDRGTEAFF.

The CDR3 DNA follows: TGCAGCCTTGGACTAGCGGTTTCCTACGAGCAGTACTTC. Amino acids: CSLGLAVSYEQYF. The rearrangement uses TRBV29-1 and TRBJ2-7; 10 bases are shared with TRBD2. The CDR3 is made up of 13 amino acids. Germline assignment: CDR1 SQVTM and CDR2 ANQGSEA. Germline trimming cut 8 bases from V and 1 base from J; bases unmatched to any gene: 5.

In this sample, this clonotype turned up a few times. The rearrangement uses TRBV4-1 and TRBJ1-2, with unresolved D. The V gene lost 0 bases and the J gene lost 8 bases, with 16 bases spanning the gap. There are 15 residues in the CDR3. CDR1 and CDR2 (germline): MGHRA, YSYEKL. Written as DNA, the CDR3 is TGCGCCAGCAGCCAAGATAAGGCGGAATTCGGCGGCTACACCTTC. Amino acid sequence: CASSQDKAEFGGYTF.

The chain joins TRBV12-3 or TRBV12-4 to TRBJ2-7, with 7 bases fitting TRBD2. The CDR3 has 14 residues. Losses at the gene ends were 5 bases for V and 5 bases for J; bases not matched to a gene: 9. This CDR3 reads CASSPTRLAHEQYF. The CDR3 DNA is TGTGCCAGCAGTCCCACCCGACTAGCCCACGAGCAGTACTTC.

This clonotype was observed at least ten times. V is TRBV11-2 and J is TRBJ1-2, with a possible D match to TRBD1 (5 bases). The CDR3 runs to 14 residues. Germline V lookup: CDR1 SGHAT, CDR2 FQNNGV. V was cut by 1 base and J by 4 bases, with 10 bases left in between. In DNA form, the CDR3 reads TGTGCCAGCAGCTTAGTTGGCAGGGCCTATGGCTACACCTTC. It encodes CASSLVGRAYGYTF.

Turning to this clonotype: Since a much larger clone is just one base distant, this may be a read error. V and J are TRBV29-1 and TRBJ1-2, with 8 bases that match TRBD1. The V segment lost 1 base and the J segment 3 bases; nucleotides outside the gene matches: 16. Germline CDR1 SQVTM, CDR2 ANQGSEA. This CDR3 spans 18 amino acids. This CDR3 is CSVEGDPTGGAADYGYTF. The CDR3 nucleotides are TGCAGCGTTGAAGGGGATCCTACAGGGGGGGCAGCTGACTATGGCTACACCTTC.

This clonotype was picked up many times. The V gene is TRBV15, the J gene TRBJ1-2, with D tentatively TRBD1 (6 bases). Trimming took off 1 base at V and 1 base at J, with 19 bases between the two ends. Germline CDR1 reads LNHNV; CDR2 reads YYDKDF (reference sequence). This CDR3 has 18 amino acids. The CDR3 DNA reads TGTGCCACCAGCAGAGGAGGATTCGGGGGGCGCCTTAACTATGGCTACACCTTC. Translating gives CATSRGGFGGRLNYGYTF.

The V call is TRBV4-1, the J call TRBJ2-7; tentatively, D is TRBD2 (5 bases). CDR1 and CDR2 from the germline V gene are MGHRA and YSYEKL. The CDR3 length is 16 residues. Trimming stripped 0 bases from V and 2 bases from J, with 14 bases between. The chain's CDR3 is CASSQDWFGLTYEQYF. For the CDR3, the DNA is TGCGCCAGCAGCCAAGATTGGTTCGGACTTACCTACGAGCAGTACTTC.

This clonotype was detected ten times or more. CDR3 in DNA: TGTGCCAGCAGTGAAGTTACCAGGGGACTAACTTTCTTT. This codes for CASSEVTRGLTFF. The chain is built from TRBV2 and TRBJ1-1, with D possibly matching TRBD1 (6 bases). Trimming took 1 base from V and 12 from J, leaving 15 bases between them. The CDR3 is 13 residues long. Germline-derived CDR1 and CDR2 are SNHLY and FYNNEI.

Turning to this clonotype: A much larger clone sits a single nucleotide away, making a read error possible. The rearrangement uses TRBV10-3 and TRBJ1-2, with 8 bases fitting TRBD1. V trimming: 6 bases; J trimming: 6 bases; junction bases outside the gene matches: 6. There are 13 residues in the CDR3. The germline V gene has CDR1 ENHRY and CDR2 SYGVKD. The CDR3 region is CAIRKMTGDGYTF. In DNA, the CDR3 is TGTGCCATCAGGAAGATGACAGGGGATGGCTACACCTTC.

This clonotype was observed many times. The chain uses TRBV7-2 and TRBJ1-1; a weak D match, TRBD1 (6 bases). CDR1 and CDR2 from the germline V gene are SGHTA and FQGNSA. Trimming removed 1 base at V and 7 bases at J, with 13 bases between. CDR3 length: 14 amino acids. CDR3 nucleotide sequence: TGTGCCAGCAGCTTAGTGTGGGGGCGGAATGAAGCTTTCTTT. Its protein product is CASSLVWGRNEAFF.

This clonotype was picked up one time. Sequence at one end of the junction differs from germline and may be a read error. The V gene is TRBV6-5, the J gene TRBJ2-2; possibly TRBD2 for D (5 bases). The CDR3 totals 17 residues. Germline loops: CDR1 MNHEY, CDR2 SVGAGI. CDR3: CASSYSRGSGVTGEPFF. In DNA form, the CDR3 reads TGTGCCAGTAGTTACTCGAGAGGGAGTGGGGTCACCGGGGAGCCGTTTTTT.

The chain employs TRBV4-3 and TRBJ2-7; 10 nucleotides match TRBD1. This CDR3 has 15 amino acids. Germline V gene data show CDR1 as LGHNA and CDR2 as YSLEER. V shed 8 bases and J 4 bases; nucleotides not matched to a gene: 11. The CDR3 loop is CASGKGGTGEYEQYF. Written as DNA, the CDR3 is TGCGCCAGCGGCAAAGGCGGGACAGGGGAATACGAGCAGTACTTC.

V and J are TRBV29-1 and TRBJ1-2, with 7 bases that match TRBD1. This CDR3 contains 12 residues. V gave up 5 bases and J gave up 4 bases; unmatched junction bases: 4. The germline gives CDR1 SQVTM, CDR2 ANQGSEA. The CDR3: CSVRQGVYGYTF. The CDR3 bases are TGCAGCGTTAGACAGGGAGTCTATGGCTACACCTTC.

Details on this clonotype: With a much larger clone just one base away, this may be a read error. The DNA of the CDR3 is TGTGCCACCAGCAGAGCCGGGACAGGGTATCAGACCCAGCATTTT. Amino acids: CATSRAGTGYQTQHF. V is TRBV15 and J is TRBJ1-5, with TRBD1 matching over 9 bases. From germline, CDR1 is LNHNV and CDR2 YYDKDF (reference sequence). CDR3 size: 15 residues.

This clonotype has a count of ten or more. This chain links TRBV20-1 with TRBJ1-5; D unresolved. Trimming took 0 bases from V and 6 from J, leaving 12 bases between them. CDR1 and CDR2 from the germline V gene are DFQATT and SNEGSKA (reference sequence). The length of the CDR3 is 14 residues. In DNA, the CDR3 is TGCAGTGCTAGAGATCTCACCCTAGGTCAGCCCCAGCATTTT. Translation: CSARDLTLGQPQHF.

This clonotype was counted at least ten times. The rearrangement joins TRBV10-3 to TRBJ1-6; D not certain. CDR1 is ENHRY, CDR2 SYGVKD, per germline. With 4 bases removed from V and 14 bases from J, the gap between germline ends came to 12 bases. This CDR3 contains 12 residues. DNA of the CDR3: TGTGCCATCAGTGGTAATACGGGCTCCCTCCACTTT. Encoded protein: CAISGNTGSLHF.